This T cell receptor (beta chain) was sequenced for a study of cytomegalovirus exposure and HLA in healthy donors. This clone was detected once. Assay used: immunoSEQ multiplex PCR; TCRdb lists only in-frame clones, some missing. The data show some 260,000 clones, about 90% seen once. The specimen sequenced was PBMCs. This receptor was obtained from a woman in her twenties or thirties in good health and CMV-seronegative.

The CDR3 DNA reads TGTGCCAGTAGTCCACAGGAATCTGGAAACACCATATATTTT. Its translation: CASSPQESGNTIYF. This chain joins TRBV19 and TRBJ1-3, with D possibly being TRBD1 (5 bases). V was shortened by 5 bases and J by 1 base, with 9 bases between the two germline ends. Germline V gene lookup returns CDR1 LNHDA and CDR2 SQIVND (reference sequence). The CDR3 covers 14 residues.